Below, 4 T cell receptor beta chains from the same sample are listed, as sequenced in a study of shared clonotypes between healthy human individuals. Sequenced by immunoSEQ multiplex PCR; TCRdb stores in-frame clones only, minus some. The data contain more than 500,000 clones, more than 95% of them singletons. Source material: naive CD4+ T cells sorted from blood. The subset here: CD45RA+ positively selected. The receptors stem from a woman in her thirties in good health.

The V call is TRBV19, the J call TRBJ1-5, with D uncertain. V lost 3 bases, J lost 0 bases, and 18 bases lay in between. Looked up from germline, CDR1 is LNHDA and CDR2 is SQIVND (reference sequence). CDR3 length: 18 amino acids. The CDR3 protein is CASSILTITVNSNQPQHF. DNA of the CDR3: TGTGCCAGTAGTATTCTCACCATTACAGTGAATAGCAATCAGCCCCAGCATTTT.

The chain joins TRBV6-5 to TRBJ2-3; D is uncertain. The CDR3 totals 15 residues. Trimming left V 5 bases short and J 4 bases short, with 16 bases between. Germline lookup yields CDR1 MNHEY and CDR2 SVGAGI. The CDR3 region is CASSRGDIQADTQYF. The CDR3 DNA reads as TGTGCCAGCAGTAGAGGCGACATCCAGGCAGATACGCAGTATTTT.

The CDR3 reads CASSALAGPYEQYF. Here the CDR3 DNA reads TGTGCCAGCAGTGCCCTAGCGGGGCCCTACGAGCAGTACTTC. The chain couples TRBV6-1 to TRBJ2-7; TRBD2 aligns across 9 bases. The CDR3 is 14 residues long. Trimming cost V 4 bases and J 2 bases; bases outside gene matches: 3. Looked up from germline, CDR1 is MNHNS and CDR2 is SASEGT.

V usage is TRBV11-3 and J usage is TRBJ2-1; the match to TRBD2 covers 11 bases. The germline gives CDR1 SGHNT, CDR2 YENEEA. Unmatched junction bases numbered 12, after V lost 1 base and J lost 7 bases. The CDR3 is 18 residues long. CDR3 in amino acids: CASSLGAFSGRAQNEQFF. The CDR3 DNA sequence: TGTGCCAGCAGCTTAGGGGCCTTTAGCGGGAGGGCCCAAAATGAGCAGTTCTTC.